This T cell receptor (beta chain) was observed in a study of shared clonotypes between healthy human individuals. Losses at the gene ends were 4 bases for V and 7 bases for J; bases not matched to a gene: 4. Per germline, CDR1 LNHNV and CDR2 YYDKDF (reference sequence). The CDR3 sequence is 14 residues long. General study findings and limits: Though the depth was large, rarefaction showed that sorted-subset sequencing was incomplete.

Caucasian adults residing in Nashville, Tennessee made up all the donors. As to this clone: Its antigen is not identified.

Every immunoSEQ plate was one replicate of a subset's evenly spread DNA. Some clones are missing from TCRdb's copy, which holds only in-frame ones; the method was immunoSEQ multiplex PCR. The sample carries about a million clones, 77% recorded once. The material sequenced was memory CD4+ T cells from PBMCs. The subset is: CD45RA-negative fraction. The receptor's source is a man younger than 35 in good health. Some clones in this sample may be carry-over from other donors' samples. The chain recombines TRBV15 with TRBJ1-5; 10 nucleotides line up with TRBD1. The CDR3 sequence: CATSKTGGGQPQHF. The CDR3, as DNA: TGTGCCACCAGCAAGACAGGGGGCGGACAGCCCCAGCATTTT.